This TCR beta chain originates from a study of human T cells and chemical hapten exposure. As for the study in general: Patients having alopecia areata, totalis or universalis were mostly female. Minor volume differences among pooled libraries chiefly drove per-sample TCR yield variation.

TCRdb fed the RACE reads into MiXCR, producing one record per CDR3 protein. The data hold hundreds of thousands of distinct CDR3 sequences, with over 6% observed a single time. The trim removed 6 bases at V and 5 bases at J, leaving 6 bases unmatched. The CDR3 is 14 amino acids. Described time point: patch test 2, 6 weeks after DPC sensitization. Treatment meaning: therapeutic diphenylcyclopropenone sensitization with weekly scalp DPC. This sequence joins TRBV12-3 or TRBV12-4 and TRBJ2-7, with 11 nucleotides matching TRBD1. Sequences were derived from whole blood, sampled in connection with sensitization to the hapten diphenylcyclopropenone (DPC). This sequence was found in a young woman with alopecia areata. Some clones in this sample may be carry-over from other donors' samples. The CDR3 coding sequence is TGTGCCAGCAGGGGGACAGGGGGGAACCACGAGCAGTACTTC. Translating it yields CASRGTGGNHEQYF.